The clone carrying this T cell receptor beta chain was observed at least ten times. The source of the sample is a study of CD8+CD57+ T cells in acquired aplastic anemia. Study-wide context: Sorted CD4+ and CD8+ cells yielded DNA averaging approximately 3 ug.

Patients chosen for sequencing had shown CD8+CD57+ cell expansion by flow cytometry. There were no patients without severe acquired aplastic anemia. TCR beta VDJ and CDR3 profiling used genomic DNA as template. TCRdb re-derived calls from the reads in MiXCR, one entry per CDR3 protein. The sample contains more than 150,000 distinct CDR3 sequences, approximately 51% of which appear only once. The V gene lost 6 bases and the J gene lost 2 bases, with 13 bases spanning the gap. This CDR3 spans 14 amino acids. Material for sequencing was sorted CD4+, CD8+, or CD8+CD57+ T cells (not recorded which) from PBMCs. This TCR was sampled from a human donor with aplastic anemia. V is TRBV12-3 or TRBV12-4 and J is TRBJ1-1, with D maybe TRBD1 (6 bases). CDR3 DNA: TGTGCCAGCAGAAGGGGGGTCGCAAACACTGAAGCTTTCTTT. It encodes CASRRGVANTEAFF.